The source of this T cell receptor (beta chain) is a study of Ad26.COV2.S vaccination and SARS-CoV-2 variants. Overall study findings and caveats: Non-spike TCR breadth was similar in vaccine and placebo recipients. After vaccination, reports described spike-specific CD8+ and CD4+ T cell responses as showing substantial breadth. Measures of TCR breadth and depth may have fallen short of total T cell responses.

Treatment given: over 15 received Ad26.COV2.S at low or high dose, single or two shots; roughly five received placebo; per-sample allocation not given. Collection of the samples took place on day 63 after the first injection of vaccine or placebo. Ad26 vector vaccine expressed Wuhan-strain SARS-CoV-2 spike. In the case of this clone: Its antigen remains unidentified.

From germline, CDR1 is SNHLY and CDR2 FYNNEI. This CDR3 region has 13 residues. Trimming pared 7 bases from V and 6 bases from J, leaving 15 bases between. Profiling relied on immunoSEQ multiplex PCR, and the TCRdb table lists in-frame clones only, not all of them. The repertoire consists of around 400,000 clones, with about 93% occurring once and the leading ten covering about 12%. V and J are TRBV2 and TRBJ1-2; a possible D gene is TRBD1 (6 bases). The receptor comes from a person between 18 and 60 years old who received the Ad26.COV2.S COVID-19 vaccine or a placebo. Specimen: peripheral blood, collected in a trial of Ad26.COV2.S vaccine versus placebo. This CDR3 reads CASIPQRGDGYTF. The DNA for the CDR3 is TGTGCCAGCATTCCACAAAGGGGGGATGGCTACACCTTC.